Following are 17 T cell receptor beta chains from one sample sequenced in a study of beta chain features in type 1 diabetes. Study outcomes and limitations: Across all four CD4+ subsets, people with type 1 diabetes showed modestly shorter TCRB CDR3s.

The study reverse transcribed the entire isolated RNA, so it sequenced expressed TCRB transcripts. Sequencing used immunoSEQ multiplex PCR; TCRdb keeps in-frame clones, though not all of them. The sample holds about 160,000 clones, roughly 8% seen once. Antigens for these TCRs are unknown. The sample was central memory CD4+ T cells from blood. These receptors were taken from a man younger than 30 with type 1 diabetes.

The chain recombines TRBV7-7 with TRBJ2-5; possible D gene TRBD2, 6 bases. V gave up 6 bases and J gave up 2 bases, with 16 bases separating them. The germline V gene encodes CDR1 SSHAT and CDR2 FNYEAQ (reference sequence). The CDR3 length is 15 residues. The CDR3 spells CASSSPGRRQETQYF. The CDR3 DNA follows: TGTGCCAGCAGTTCCCCAGGGAGGAGGCAAGAGACCCAGTACTTC.

This clone was detected only a few times. This chain connects TRBV28 to TRBJ2-7, with 11 bases that match TRBD2. This CDR3 comprises 15 residues. Trimming took 4 bases from V and 6 from J; bases not matched to a gene: 8. Germline V CDR1 and CDR2: MDHEN, SYDVKM. The CDR3 is CASSSTLAGVGEQYF. CDR3 nucleotide sequence: TGTGCCAGCAGTTCCACACTAGCGGGAGTCGGCGAGCAGTACTTC.

Many counts were recorded for this clone. The chain combines TRBV4-2 with TRBJ2-3; perhaps TRBD2 as D (6 bases). Germline CDR1 LGHNA, CDR2 YNFKEQ. There are 14 residues in the CDR3. The ends were cut back, 3 bases at V and 6 bases at J, with 13 bases in the middle. The CDR3 protein is CASSQTGTPDTQYF. In DNA form, the CDR3 reads TGTGCCAGCAGCCAGACCGGGACTCCTGATACGCAGTATTTT.

This clone was seen a handful of times. The V gene is TRBV7-6, the J gene TRBJ2-5; no clear D. The CDR3 is 11 amino acids. Trimming cost V 5 bases and J 5 bases, with 6 bases left between them. The germline gives CDR1 SGHVS, CDR2 FNYEAQ. CDR3 protein: CASSISETQYF. In DNA form, the CDR3 reads TGTGCCAGCAGCATCTCCGAGACCCAGTACTTC.

There are a few counts of this clone. This sequence joins TRBV28 and TRBJ2-3; 7 nucleotides line up with TRBD1. V gave up 7 bases and J gave up 3 bases; unmatched junction bases: 7. The CDR3 has 14 residues. Germline loops: CDR1 MDHEN, CDR2 SYDVKM. CDR3: CASTTTGTTDTQYF. The CDR3 nucleotides read TGTGCCAGCACCACGACAGGGACAACAGATACGCAGTATTTT. Looking up the rest from reference TRBV28 and TRBJ2-3 gives the full variable domain: DVKVTQSSRYLVKRTGEKVFLECVQDMDHENMFWYRQDPGLGLRLIYFSYDVKMKEKGDIPEGYSVSREKKERFSLILESASTNQTSMYLCASTTTGTTDTQYFGPGTRLTVL.

Regarding this clone: Other DNA sequences in this specimen translate into the identical CDR3. V and J are TRBV7-2 and TRBJ1-5; 7 bases are a match to TRBD1. V lost 5 bases to trimming and J lost 5 bases; unmatched junction nucleotides: 6. Germline V gene data show CDR1 as SGHTA and CDR2 as FQGNSA. CDR3 size: 14 residues. CDR3 sequence reads: CASSLDTGDQPQHF. For the CDR3, the DNA is TGTGCCAGCAGCCTAGATACAGGGGATCAGCCCCAGCATTTT.

This clone was observed a few times. This chain connects TRBV6-5 to TRBJ1-1; 9 nucleotides align to TRBD1. The V segment lost 6 bases and the J segment 4 bases; nucleotides outside the gene matches: 9. CDR1 is MNHEY, CDR2 SVGAGI, per germline. This CDR3 has 15 residues. CDR3 in DNA: TGTGCCAGCAGAACCTCCGGGACAGGGAGCACTGAAGCTTTCTTT. The encoded protein is CASRTSGTGSTEAFF.

The CDR3, as DNA: TGCGCCAGCAGCTTGGGATGGTACGGCGGGGAGAACACTGAAGCTTTCTTT. Protein sequence: CASSLGWYGGENTEAFF. The chain combines TRBV5-1 with TRBJ1-1; D is uncertain. Per the germline V gene, CDR1 is SGHRS and CDR2 is YFSETQ. V lost 0 bases to trimming and J lost 1 base, with 16 bases between them. The CDR3 extends over 17 amino acids.

The CDR3 here is CASVIVGGDQPQHF. CDR3 nucleotides: TGTGCCAGCGTGATTGTGGGGGGGGATCAGCCCCAGCATTTT. This chain uses TRBV6-1 with TRBJ1-5; the D gene is possibly TRBD1 (5 bases). Between the trimmed V and J ends, which lost 8 bases and 5 bases, there was a span of 16 bases. Germline V gene sequence: CDR1 MNHNS, CDR2 SASEGT. There are 14 residues in the CDR3.

This clone was recorded a few times. The chain has TRBV5-1 and TRBJ2-1, with 8 bases matching TRBD2. J lost 5 bases, V lost 4 bases, and 2 bases had no gene match. This CDR3 region has 13 residues. Germline V gene sequence: CDR1 SGHRS, CDR2 YFSETQ. In nucleotides, the CDR3 is TGCGCCAGCAGCCCGCGGGGGGACAATGAGCAGTTCTTC. This translates into CASSPRGDNEQFF.

This clone came up a few times. The rearrangement joins TRBV2 to TRBJ1-1, with D maybe TRBD1 (6 bases). CDR3 size: 13 residues. V lost 6 bases and J lost 5, with 13 bases in between. Germline lookup yields CDR1 SNHLY and CDR2 FYNNEI. The CDR3 region has the DNA TGTGCCAGCAGATTACAGGGTGGGACTGAAGCTTTCTTT. Residues: CASRLQGGTEAFF.

The chain uses TRBV5-1 and TRBJ2-7, with D tentatively TRBD2 (5 bases). CDR1 is SGHRS and CDR2 is YFSETQ in the germline V gene. This CDR3 region has 13 residues. The V end was cut by 5 bases, the J end by 0 bases, with 9 bases between. CDR3 DNA sequence: TGCGCCAGCAGATCACTAGTCTCCTACGAGCAGTACTTC. Amino acid sequence: CASRSLVSYEQYF.

This clone came up a few times. The rearrangement uses TRBV10-3 and TRBJ2-5, with 7 bases that match TRBD2. In germline, CDR1 is ENHRY, CDR2 SYGVKD. CDR3 length: 14 residues. The ends lost 9 bases at V and 5 bases at J; junction bases unmatched: 12. In DNA, the CDR3 is TGTGCCATTACGGCAGGGAGGGATGCGGAGACCCAGTACTTC. Its protein is CAITAGRDAETQYF.

There are a few counts of this clone. The genes are TRBV2 and TRBJ2-1; perhaps TRBD2 as D (5 bases). The germline V gene encodes CDR1 SNHLY and CDR2 FYNNEI. The V end lost 4 bases, the J end lost 0 bases, and 10 bases lay between the germline ends. The CDR3 runs to 15 residues. The CDR3 DNA is TGTGCCAGCAGTGTTGACTATAGCTCCTACAATGAGCAGTTCTTC. Amino acid sequence: CASSVDYSSYNEQFF.

The gene calls are TRBV18 and TRBJ1-2; possibly TRBD1 for D (5 bases). Germline CDR1 KGHSH, CDR2 LQKENI. Trimming cost V 6 bases and J 3 bases, with 11 bases left between them. CDR3 length equals 13 residues. The CDR3 is CASSQGEDYGYTF. The CDR3 DNA is TGTGCCAGCTCGCAAGGGGAAGACTATGGCTACACCTTC.

The rearrangement uses TRBV30 and TRBJ1-5; TRBD1 agrees at 7 bases. The V gene end was trimmed by 1 base and the J gene end by 5 bases; junction bases not matched to a gene: 5. Germline assignment: CDR1 GTSNPN and CDR2 SVGIG (reference sequence). CDR3 size: 14 residues. CDR3: CAWSAGGIDQPQHF. In nucleotides, the CDR3 is TGTGCCTGGAGTGCAGGGGGGATCGATCAGCCCCAGCATTTT.

This clone was seen a handful of times. The genes are TRBV7-2 and TRBJ2-5, with 11 bases matching TRBD2. V shed 5 bases and J 4 bases; nucleotides not matched to a gene: 15. The CDR3 is 18 amino acids. The V gene's germline CDR1 is SGHTA and CDR2 FQGNSA. CDR3 DNA sequence: TGTGCCAGCAGCCTACGTAGCGGGGGGGCCAGGGTTGGAGAGACCCAGTACTTC. Protein sequence: CASSLRSGGARVGETQYF. Complete variable domain (other parts from reference TRBV7-2 and TRBJ2-5): GAGVSQSPSNKVTEKGKDVELRCDPISGHTALYWYRQSLGQGLEFLIYFQGNSAPDKSGLPSDRFSAERTGGSVSTLTIQRTQQEDSAVYLCASSLRSGGARVGETQYFGPGTRLLVL.